This T cell receptor (beta chain) comes out of a study of fetal regulatory T cell absence and autoimmunity. Concerning this clone: Its specificity is unknown.

Trimming took 3 bases from V and 4 from J; bases not matched to a gene: 6. The CDR3 spans 15 residues. Germline CDR1 SGHNT, CDR2 YYREEE (reference sequence). The assay was immunoSEQ multiplex PCR, and TCRdb's table has in-frame clones only and misses some. In the table there are around 100,000 clones, around 72% of which are singletons. Whole-study findings and limits: Some top pancreas TCR clones were over 100-fold enriched versus cord blood. Cord blood and pancreas showed broadly similar TRB gene family usage. The oligoclonal enrichment was interpreted as supporting antigen-driven pancreatic autoimmunity before birth in IPEX syndrome.

This clonotype was sampled from a male donor with IPEX syndrome. Input material: pancreas tissue. The chain employs TRBV5-4 and TRBJ2-2; 7 nucleotides agree with TRBD2. CDR3 bases: TGTGCCAGCAGCTGGGGAGGGCCGGGCACCGGGGAGCTGTTTTTT. Its protein is CASSWGGPGTGELFF.